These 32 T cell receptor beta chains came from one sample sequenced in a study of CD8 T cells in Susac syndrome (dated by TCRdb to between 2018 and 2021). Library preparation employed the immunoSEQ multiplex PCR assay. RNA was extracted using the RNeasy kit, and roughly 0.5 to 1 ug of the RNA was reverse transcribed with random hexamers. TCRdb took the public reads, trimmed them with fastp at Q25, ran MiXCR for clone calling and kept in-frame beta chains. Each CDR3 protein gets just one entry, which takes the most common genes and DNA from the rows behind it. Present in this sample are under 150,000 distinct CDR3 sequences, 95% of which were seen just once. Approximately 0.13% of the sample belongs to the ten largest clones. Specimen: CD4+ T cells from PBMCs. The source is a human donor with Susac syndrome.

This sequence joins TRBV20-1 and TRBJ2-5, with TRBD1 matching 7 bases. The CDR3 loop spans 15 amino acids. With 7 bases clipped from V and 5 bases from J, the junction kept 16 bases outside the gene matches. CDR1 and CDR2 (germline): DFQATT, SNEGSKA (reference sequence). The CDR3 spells CSVTSTGLRRETQYF. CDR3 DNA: TGCAGTGTTACTTCGACAGGGTTGCGTCGGGAGACCCAGTACTTC.

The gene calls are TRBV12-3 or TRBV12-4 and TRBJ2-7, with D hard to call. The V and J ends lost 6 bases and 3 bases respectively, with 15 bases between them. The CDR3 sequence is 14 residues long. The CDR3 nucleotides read TGTGCCAGCAGCTTCGTAGAGGATCGCTACGAGCAGTACTTC. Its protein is CASSFVEDRYEQYF.

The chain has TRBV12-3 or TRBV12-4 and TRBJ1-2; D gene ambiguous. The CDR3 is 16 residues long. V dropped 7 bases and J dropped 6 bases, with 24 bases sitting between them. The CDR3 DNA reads TGTGCCAGCACCCTAAGGTGGATGAAGGCAGAGGATGGCTACACCTTC. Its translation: CASTLRWMKAEDGYTF.

CDR3 protein: CASSGRTARQNSPLHF. The CDR3 DNA sequence: TGTGCCAGCAGCGGACGGACAGCTCGCCAAAATTCACCCCTCCACTTT. The J gene is TRBJ1-6, the V gene TRBV7-8; tentatively, D is TRBD1 (6 bases). Germline CDR1 and CDR2: SGHVS and FQNEAQ. Between the trimmed V and J ends, which lost 5 bases and 7 bases, there was a span of 18 bases. The CDR3 covers 16 residues.

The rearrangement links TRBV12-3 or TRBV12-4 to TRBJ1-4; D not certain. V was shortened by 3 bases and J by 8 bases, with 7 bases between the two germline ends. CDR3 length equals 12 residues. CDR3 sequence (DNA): TGTGCCAGCAGTTTTTGGAGCGAAAAACTGTTTTTT. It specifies CASSFWSEKLFF.

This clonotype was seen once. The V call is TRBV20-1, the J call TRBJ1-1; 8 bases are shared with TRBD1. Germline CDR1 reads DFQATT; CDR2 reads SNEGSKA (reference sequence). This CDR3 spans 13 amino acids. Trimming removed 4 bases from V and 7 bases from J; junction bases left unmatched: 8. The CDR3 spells CSAIKTGEGEAFF. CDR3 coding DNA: TGCAGTGCTATCAAGACAGGGGAGGGTGAAGCTTTCTTT.

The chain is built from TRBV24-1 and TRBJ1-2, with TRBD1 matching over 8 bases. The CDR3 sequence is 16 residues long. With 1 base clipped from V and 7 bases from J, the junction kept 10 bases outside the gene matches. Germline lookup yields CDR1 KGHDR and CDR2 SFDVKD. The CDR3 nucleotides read TGTGCCACCAGTGATTTTGGACAGGGAGGAGGTAGTGGCTACACCTTC. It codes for CATSDFGQGGGSGYTF.

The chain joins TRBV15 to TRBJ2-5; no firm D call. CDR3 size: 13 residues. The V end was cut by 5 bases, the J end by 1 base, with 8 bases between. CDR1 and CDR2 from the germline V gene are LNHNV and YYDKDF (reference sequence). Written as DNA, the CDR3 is TGTGCCACCAGCGGGCTGCCCCAAGAGACCCAGTACTTC. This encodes CATSGLPQETQYF.

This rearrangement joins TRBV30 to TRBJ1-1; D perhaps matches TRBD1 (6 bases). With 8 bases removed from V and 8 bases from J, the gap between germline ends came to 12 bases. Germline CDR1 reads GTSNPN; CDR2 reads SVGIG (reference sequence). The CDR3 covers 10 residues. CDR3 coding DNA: TGTGCCGGTGGCGGGACAGAAGCTTTCTTT. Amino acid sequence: CAGGGTEAFF.

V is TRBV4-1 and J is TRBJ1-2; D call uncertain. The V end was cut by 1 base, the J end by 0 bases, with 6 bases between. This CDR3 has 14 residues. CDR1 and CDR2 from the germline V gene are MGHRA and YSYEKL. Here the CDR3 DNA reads TGCGCCAGCAGCCAAGTCCCGTCTAACTATGGCTACACCTTC. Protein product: CASSQVPSNYGYTF.

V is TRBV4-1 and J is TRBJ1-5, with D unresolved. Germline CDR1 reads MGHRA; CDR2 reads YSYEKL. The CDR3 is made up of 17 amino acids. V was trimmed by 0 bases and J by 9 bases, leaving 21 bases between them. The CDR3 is CASSQDVSRRETRPQHF. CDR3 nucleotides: TGCGCCAGCAGCCAAGACGTCTCTCGCCGGGAAACGAGGCCCCAGCATTTT.

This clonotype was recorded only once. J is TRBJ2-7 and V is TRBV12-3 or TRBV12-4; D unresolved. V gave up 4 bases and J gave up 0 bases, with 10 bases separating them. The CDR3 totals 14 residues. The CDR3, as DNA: TGTGCCAGCAGTTCCTGGCAGACCTCCTACGAGCAGTACTTC. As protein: CASSSWQTSYEQYF.

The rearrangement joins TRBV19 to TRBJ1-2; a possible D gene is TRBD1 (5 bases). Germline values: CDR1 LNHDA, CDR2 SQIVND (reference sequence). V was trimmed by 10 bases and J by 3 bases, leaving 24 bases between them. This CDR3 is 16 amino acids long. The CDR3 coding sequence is TGTGCCACAAAGCGAAACCGACCAGGGCTGGACTATGGCTACACCTTC. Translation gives CATKRNRPGLDYGYTF.

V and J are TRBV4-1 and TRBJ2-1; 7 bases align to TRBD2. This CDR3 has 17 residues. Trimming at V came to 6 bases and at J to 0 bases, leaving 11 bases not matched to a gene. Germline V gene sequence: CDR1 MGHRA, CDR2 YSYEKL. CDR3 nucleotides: TGCGCCAGCAGACTTAGACTAGCTGCAAACTCCTACAATGAGCAGTTCTTC. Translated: CASRLRLAANSYNEQFF.

The CDR3 DNA sequence: TGTGCCATCAACAACTACATCACAGATACGCAGTATTTT. This gives the protein CAINNYITDTQYF. The chain is built from TRBV10-3 and TRBJ2-3; D call uncertain. Germline V CDR1 and CDR2: ENHRY, SYGVKD. V dropped 7 bases and J dropped 2 bases, with 10 bases sitting between them. The CDR3 runs to 13 residues.

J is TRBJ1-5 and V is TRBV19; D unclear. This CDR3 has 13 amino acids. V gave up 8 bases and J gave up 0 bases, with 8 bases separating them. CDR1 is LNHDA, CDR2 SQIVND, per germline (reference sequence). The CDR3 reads CASAIYSNQPQHF. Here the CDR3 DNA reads TGTGCCAGTGCCATATATAGCAATCAGCCCCAGCATTTT.

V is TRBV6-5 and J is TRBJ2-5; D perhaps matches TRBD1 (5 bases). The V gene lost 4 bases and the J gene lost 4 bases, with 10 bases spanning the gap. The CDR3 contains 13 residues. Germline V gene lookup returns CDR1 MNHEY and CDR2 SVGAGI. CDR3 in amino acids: CASSFAGRETQYF. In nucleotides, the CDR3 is TGTGCCAGCAGTTTCGCAGGGCGAGAGACCCAGTACTTC.

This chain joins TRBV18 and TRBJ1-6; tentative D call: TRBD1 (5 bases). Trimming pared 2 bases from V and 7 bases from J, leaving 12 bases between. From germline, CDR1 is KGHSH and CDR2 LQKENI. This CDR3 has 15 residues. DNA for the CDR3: TGTGCCAGCTCACCAGCGTTGGGGGAGAATTCACCCCTCCACTTT. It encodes CASSPALGENSPLHF.

The CDR3 nucleotides read TGTGCCAGCAGCTCCAACTTAGGCGGCTACACTGAAGCTTTCTTT. Amino acids: CASSSNLGGYTEAFF. This rearrangement joins TRBV7-2 to TRBJ1-1, with D unresolved. Trimming shortened V by 4 bases and J by 3 bases, and 15 bases separated the two germline ends. The CDR3 runs 15 residues. Germline assignment: CDR1 SGHTA and CDR2 FQGNSA.

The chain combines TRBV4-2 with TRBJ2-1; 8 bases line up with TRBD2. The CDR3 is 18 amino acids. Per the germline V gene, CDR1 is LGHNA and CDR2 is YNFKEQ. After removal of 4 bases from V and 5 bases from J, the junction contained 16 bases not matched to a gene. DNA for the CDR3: TGTGCCAGCAGCCCTGGCCTTCCGGGACTAGTACGGGACAATGAGCAGTTCTTC. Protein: CASSPGLPGLVRDNEQFF.

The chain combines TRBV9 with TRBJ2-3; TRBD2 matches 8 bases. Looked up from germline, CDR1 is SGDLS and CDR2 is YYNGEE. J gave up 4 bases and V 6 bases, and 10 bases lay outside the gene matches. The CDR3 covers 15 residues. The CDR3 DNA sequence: TGTGCCAGCACCACCACCCCCGGGGGGGCAGATACGCAGTATTTT. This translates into CASTTTPGGADTQYF.

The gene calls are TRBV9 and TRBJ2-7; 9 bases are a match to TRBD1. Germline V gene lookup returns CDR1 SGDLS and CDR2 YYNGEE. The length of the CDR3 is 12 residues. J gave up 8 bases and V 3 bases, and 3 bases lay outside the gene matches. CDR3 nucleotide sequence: TGTGCCAGCAGCGCGGACAGGGGACAGCAGTACTTC. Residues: CASSADRGQQYF.

CDR3 bases: TGTGCCAGCAGCTTAGAACAGGGCGCTAATTCACCCCTCCACTTT. Translated: CASSLEQGANSPLHF. The chain has TRBV7-6 and TRBJ1-6; possible D gene TRBD1, 6 bases. This CDR3 region has 15 residues. Trimming shortened V by 1 base and J by 6 bases, and 10 bases separated the two germline ends. CDR1 and CDR2 (germline): SGHVS, FNYEAQ.

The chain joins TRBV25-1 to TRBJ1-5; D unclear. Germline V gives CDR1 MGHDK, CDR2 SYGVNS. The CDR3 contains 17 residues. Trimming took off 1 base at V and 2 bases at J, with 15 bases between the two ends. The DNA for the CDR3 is TGTGCCAGCAGTGAATCCAGCGGCGGATGGGGCAATCAGCCCCAGCATTTT. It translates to CASSESSGGWGNQPQHF. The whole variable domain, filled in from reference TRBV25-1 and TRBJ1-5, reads EADIYQTPRYLVIGTGKKITLECSQTMGHDKMYWYQQDPGMELHLIHYSYGVNSTEKGDLSSESTVSRIRTEHFPLTLESARPSHTSQYLCASSESSGGWGNQPQHFGDGTRLSIL.

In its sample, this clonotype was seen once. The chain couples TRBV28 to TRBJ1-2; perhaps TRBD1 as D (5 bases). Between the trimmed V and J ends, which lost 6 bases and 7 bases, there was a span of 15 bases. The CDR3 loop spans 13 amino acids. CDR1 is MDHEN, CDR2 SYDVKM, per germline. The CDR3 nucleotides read TGTGCCAGCAGGTGGGGTATAGGGGTTGGCTACACCTTC. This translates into CASRWGIGVGYTF.

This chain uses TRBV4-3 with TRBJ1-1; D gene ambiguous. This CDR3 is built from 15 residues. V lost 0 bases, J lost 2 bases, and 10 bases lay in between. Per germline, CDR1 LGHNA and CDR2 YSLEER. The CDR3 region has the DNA TGCGCCAGCAGCCAAGATCCGAGTGGTAACACTGAAGCTTTCTTT. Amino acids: CASSQDPSGNTEAFF.

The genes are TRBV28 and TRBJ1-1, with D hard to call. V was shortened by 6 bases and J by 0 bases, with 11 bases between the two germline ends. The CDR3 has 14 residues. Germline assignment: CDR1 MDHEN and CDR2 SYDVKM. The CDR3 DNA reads TGTGCCAGCAGACTCTATAAGATGAACACTGAAGCTTTCTTT. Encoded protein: CASRLYKMNTEAFF.

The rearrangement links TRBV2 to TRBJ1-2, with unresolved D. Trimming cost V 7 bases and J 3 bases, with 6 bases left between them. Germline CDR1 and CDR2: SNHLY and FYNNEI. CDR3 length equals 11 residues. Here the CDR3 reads CASIPYYGYTF. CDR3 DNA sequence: TGTGCCAGCATCCCGTACTATGGCTACACCTTC.

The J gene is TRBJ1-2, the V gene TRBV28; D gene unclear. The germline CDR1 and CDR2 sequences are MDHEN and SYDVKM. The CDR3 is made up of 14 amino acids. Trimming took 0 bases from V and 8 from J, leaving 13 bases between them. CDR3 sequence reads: CASSLWHPSGGYTF. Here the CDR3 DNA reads TGTGCCAGCAGTTTATGGCACCCCAGCGGGGGCTACACCTTC.

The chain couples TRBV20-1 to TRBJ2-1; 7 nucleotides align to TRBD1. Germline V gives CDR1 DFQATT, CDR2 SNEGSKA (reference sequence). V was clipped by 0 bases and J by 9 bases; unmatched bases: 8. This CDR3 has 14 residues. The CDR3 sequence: CSARDHQGEVEQFF. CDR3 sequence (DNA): TGCAGTGCTAGAGATCATCAGGGGGAAGTTGAGCAGTTCTTC.

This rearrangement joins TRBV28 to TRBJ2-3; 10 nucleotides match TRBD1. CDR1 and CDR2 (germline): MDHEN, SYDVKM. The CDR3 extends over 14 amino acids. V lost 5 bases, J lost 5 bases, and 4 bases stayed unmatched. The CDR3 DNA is TGTGCCAGCAGTCGACAGGGGGCAAGAGATACGCAGTATTTT. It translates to CASSRQGARDTQYF.

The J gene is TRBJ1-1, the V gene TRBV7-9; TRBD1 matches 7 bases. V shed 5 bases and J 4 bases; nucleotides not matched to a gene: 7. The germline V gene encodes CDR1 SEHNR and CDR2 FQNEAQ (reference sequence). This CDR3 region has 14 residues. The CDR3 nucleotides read TGTGCCAGCAGCGCCTATAGGGGGCTCACTGAAGCTTTCTTT. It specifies CASSAYRGLTEAFF.